This T cell receptor (beta chain) derives from a study of OX40 agonist ivuxolimab in advanced cancers. This CDR3 has 16 residues. Germline assignment: CDR1 SGHNT and CDR2 YYREEE (reference sequence). V was pared by 4 bases and J by 9 bases, with 23 bases between. The assay was immunoSEQ multiplex PCR, and TCRdb's table has in-frame clones only and misses some. Found here are under 55,000 clones, less than 90% of them singletons; the top ten hold approximately 7%. The specimen comprised CD4+ or CD8+ T cells sorted from blood, sampled in a trial of the OX40 agonist ivuxolimab. This chain joins TRBV5-4 and TRBJ2-1; D might be TRBD2 (6 bases). The receptor's source is an adult with an advanced solid tumor such as melanoma, head and neck, liver or kidney cancer. CDR3 nucleotides: TGTGCCAGCAGCCCGGAGGCGGGACGGACCAATGGTGAGCAGTTCTTC. Amino acid sequence: CASSPEAGRTNGEQFF.